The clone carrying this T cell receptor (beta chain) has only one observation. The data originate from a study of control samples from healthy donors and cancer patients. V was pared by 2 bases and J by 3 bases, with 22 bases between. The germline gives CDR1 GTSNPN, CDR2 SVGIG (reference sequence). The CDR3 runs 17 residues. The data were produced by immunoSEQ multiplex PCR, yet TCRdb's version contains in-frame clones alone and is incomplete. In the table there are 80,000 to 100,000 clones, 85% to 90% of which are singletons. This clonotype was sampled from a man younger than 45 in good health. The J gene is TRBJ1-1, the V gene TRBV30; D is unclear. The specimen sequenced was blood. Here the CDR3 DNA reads TGTGCCTGGAGTCCTAACATCTTCCAGACCCTAGACACTGAAGCTTTCTTT. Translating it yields CAWSPNIFQTLDTEAFF.